The T cell receptor beta chain described here comes from a study of shared clonotypes between healthy human individuals. Remarks on this clone: Its antigen is not identified.

Adults of Caucasian background living in Nashville, Tennessee made up all donors. V shed 4 bases and J shed 4 bases, with 16 bases lying between them. The CDR3 length is 15 residues. Germline V lookup: CDR1 SGHNT, CDR2 YYREEE (reference sequence). General study points: Relative to memory subsets, naive subsets generally showed larger estimated richness.

Here immunoSEQ multiplex PCR was the method, and the copy in TCRdb shows in-frame clones only, minus some. The sample gives around 340,000 clones, around 67% of which show up once; under 11% is in the top ten. The chain links TRBV5-4 to TRBJ2-3, with D possibly being TRBD2 (7 bases). The sequenced sample was memory CD4+ T cells sorted from blood. Documented subset: CD45RA-negative fraction. The TCR sequence derives from a man aged 25-45 years in good health. In DNA form, the CDR3 reads TGTGCCAGCAGCCGGGGGCGGGAGCCGCCAGATACGCAGTATTTT. Its protein product is CASSRGREPPDTQYF.